Shown below are 5 T cell receptor beta chains from a single sample sequenced in a study of T cell responses to AZD1222 COVID-19 vaccine. Using immunoSEQ multiplex PCR, the repertoire was profiled, and TCRdb retains in-frame clones only, with some absent. This sample yields 95,000 to 150,000 clones, of which less than 95% are seen a single time; about 4.1% belongs to the top ten. Source: peripheral blood, taken on day 0 of MenACWY control vaccination. Receptors originate from an adult in good health.

This clone was seen a handful of times. This chain joins TRBV5-6 and TRBJ1-6, with TRBD1 matching over 10 bases. Germline CDR1 is SGHDT and CDR2 is YYEEEE. V was clipped by 5 bases and J by 9 bases; unmatched bases: 5. This CDR3 is 14 amino acids long. The DNA of the CDR3 is TGTGCCAGCAGTTATGGGACAGGGGTTTCACCCCTCCACTTT. This sequence encodes CASSYGTGVSPLHF.

This clone was counted a single time. The chain carries TRBV19 and TRBJ1-3; no reliable D call. Germline CDR1 and CDR2: LNHDA and SQIVND (reference sequence). The CDR3 length is 16 residues. Trimming removed 4 bases at V and 0 bases at J, with 13 bases between. CDR3 in amino acids: CASSTDRQVSGNTIYF. Written as DNA, the CDR3 is TGTGCCAGTAGTACAGACCGACAAGTCTCTGGAAACACCATATATTTT.

V usage is TRBV5-1 and J usage is TRBJ2-1, with 9 positions matching TRBD2. The germline gives CDR1 SGHRS, CDR2 YFSETQ. V lost 4 bases and J lost 3; bases outside the gene matches: 5. CDR3 length equals 15 residues. CDR3 protein: CASSLLAGDYNEQFF. The CDR3 DNA follows: TGCGCCAGCAGCCTATTAGCGGGGGACTACAATGAGCAGTTCTTC.

The chain's CDR3 is CASGLGQGPQHF. The DNA for the CDR3 is TGTGCTAGTGGTTTGGGCCAGGGGCCCCAGCATTTT. This sequence joins TRBV12-5 and TRBJ1-5; TRBD1 is a possible D gene (5 bases). The V and J ends lost 1 base and 9 bases respectively, with 7 bases between them. The CDR3 sequence is 12 residues long. Germline CDR1 is LGHNT and CDR2 is FRNRAP.

The chain is built from TRBV19 and TRBJ2-2, with TRBD2 matching over 8 bases. Germline V gives CDR1 LNHDA, CDR2 SQIVND (reference sequence). The trim removed 6 bases at V and 4 bases at J, leaving 10 bases unmatched. There are 16 residues in the CDR3. CDR3 in DNA: TGTGCCAGTAGGATACGCCGGGAGGGAAGCACCGGGGAGCTGTTTTTT. Residues: CASRIRREGSTGELFF.